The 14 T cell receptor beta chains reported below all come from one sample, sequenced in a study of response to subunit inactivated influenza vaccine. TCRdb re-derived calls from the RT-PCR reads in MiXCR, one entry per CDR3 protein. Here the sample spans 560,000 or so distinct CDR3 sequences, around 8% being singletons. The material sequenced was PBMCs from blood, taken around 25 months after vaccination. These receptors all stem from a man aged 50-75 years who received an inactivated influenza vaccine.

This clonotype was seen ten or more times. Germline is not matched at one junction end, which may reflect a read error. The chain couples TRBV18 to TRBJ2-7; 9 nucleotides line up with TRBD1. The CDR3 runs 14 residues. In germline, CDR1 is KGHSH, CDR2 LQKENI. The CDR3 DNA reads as TGCGCCAGCAGCCCTGGGACAGGGACCTACGAGCAGTACTTC. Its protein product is CASSPGTGTYEQYF. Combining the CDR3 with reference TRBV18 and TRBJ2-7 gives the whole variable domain NAGVMQNPRHLVRRRGQEARLRCSPMKGHSHVYWYRQLPEEGLKFMVYLQKENIIDESGMPKERFSAEFPKEGPSILRIQQVVRGDSAAYFCASSPGTGTYEQYFGPGTRLTVT.

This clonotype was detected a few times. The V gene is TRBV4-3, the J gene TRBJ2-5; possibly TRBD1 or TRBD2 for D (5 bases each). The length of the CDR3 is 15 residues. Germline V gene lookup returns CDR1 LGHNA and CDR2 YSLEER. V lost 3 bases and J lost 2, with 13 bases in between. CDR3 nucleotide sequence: TGCGCCAGCAGCCAGGGACGGACACTTCAAGAGACCCAGTACTTC. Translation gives CASSQGRTLQETQYF.

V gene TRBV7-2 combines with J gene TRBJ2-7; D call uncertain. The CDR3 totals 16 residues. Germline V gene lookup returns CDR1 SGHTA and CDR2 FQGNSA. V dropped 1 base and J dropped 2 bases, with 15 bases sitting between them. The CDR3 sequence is CASSLVSVPGPYEQYF. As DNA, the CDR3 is TGTGCCAGCAGCTTAGTGTCAGTGCCTGGCCCCTACGAGCAGTACTTC.

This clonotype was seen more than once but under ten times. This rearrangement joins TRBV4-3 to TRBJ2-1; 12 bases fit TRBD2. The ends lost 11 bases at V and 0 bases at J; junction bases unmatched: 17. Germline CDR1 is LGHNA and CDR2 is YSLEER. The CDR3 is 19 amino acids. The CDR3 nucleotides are TGCGCCGCTCCAGATCCGGGACTAGCGGGCCTGAGCTCCTACAATGAGCAGTTCTTC. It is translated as CAAPDPGLAGLSSYNEQFF.

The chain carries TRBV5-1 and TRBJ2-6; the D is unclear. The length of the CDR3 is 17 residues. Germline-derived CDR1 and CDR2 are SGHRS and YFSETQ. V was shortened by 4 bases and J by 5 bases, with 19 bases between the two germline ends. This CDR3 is CASSRVVGGPRANVLTF. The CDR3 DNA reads TGCGCCAGCAGCCGAGTGGTCGGCGGACCTAGGGCCAACGTCCTGACTTTC.

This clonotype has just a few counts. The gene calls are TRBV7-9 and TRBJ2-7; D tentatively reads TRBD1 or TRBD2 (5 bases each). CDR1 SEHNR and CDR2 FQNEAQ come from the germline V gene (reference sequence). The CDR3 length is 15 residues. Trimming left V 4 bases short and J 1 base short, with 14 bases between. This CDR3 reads CASSSPGTGSYEQYF. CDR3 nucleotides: TGTGCCAGCAGCTCCCCCGGGACGGGATCCTACGAGCAGTACTTC.

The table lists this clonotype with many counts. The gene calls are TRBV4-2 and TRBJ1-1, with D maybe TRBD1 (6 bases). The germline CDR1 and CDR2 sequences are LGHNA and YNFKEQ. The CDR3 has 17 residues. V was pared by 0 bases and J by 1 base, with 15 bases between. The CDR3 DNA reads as TGTGCCAGCAGCCAAGATTTGTGGGGGCTTGGGAACACTGAAGCTTTCTTT. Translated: CASSQDLWGLGNTEAFF.

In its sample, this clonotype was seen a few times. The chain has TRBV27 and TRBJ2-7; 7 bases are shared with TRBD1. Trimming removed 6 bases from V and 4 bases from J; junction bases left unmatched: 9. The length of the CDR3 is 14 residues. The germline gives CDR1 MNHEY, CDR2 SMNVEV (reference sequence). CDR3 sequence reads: CASSPTTGLYEQYF. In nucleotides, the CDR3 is TGTGCCAGCAGCCCCACGACAGGGCTATACGAGCAGTACTTC.

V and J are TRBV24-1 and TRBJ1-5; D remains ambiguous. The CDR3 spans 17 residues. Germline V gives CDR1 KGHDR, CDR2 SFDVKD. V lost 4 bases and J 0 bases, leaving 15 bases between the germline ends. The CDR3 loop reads CATSEYPDGGSNQPQHF. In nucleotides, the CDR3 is TGTGCCACCAGTGAATACCCTGACGGAGGTAGCAATCAGCCCCAGCATTTT.

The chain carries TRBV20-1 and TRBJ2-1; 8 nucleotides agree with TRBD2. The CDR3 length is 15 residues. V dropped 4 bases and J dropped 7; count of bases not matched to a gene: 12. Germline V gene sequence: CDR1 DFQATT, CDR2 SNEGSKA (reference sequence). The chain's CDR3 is CSAKMTSVRANEQFF. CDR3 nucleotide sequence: TGCAGTGCTAAAATGACTAGCGTAAGAGCTAATGAGCAGTTCTTC.

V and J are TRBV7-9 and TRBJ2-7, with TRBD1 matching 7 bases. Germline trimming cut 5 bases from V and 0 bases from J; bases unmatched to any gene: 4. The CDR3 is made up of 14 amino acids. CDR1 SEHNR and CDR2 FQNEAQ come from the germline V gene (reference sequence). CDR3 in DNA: TGTGCCAGCAGCAAAAGGGACAGCTCCTACGAGCAGTACTTC. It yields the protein CASSKRDSSYEQYF.

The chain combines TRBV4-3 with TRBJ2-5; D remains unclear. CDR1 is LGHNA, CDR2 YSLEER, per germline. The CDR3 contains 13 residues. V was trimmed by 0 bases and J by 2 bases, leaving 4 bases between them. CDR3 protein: CASSQDNQETQYF. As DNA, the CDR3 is TGCGCCAGCAGCCAAGATAATCAAGAGACCCAGTACTTC.

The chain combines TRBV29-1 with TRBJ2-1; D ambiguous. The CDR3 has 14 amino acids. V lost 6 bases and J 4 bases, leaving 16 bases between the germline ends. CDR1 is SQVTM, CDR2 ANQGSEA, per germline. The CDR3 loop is CSVALGLGYNEQFF. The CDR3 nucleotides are TGCAGCGTCGCCCTCGGTTTGGGATACAATGAGCAGTTCTTC.

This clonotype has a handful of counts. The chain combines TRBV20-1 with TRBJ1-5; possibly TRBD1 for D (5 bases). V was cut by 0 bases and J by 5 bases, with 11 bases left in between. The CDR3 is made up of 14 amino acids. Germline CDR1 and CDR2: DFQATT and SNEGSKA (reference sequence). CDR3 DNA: TGCAGTGCTAGAGAGGGGATCAGGGATCAGCCCCAGCATTTT. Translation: CSAREGIRDQPQHF.